The 32 T cell receptor beta chains below all came from one sample that was sequenced in a study of blood T cell repertoires in COVID-19. Assay: immunoSEQ multiplex PCR; the TCRdb copy retains only in-frame clones and omits some. The sample contains around 260,000 clones, roughly nine tenths of which appear only once. Sample: peripheral blood. The origin of the receptors is a woman in her twenties or thirties with COVID-19, enrolled during active disease.

V is TRBV5-1 and J is TRBJ1-1; 10 nucleotides match TRBD1. The CDR3 sequence is 15 residues long. Trimming at V came to 4 bases and at J to 4 bases, leaving 7 bases not matched to a gene. Germline V gene lookup returns CDR1 SGHRS and CDR2 YFSETQ. CDR3 bases: TGCGCCAGCAGCCAGATGACAGGGGGCATCACTGAAGCTTTCTTT. Protein product: CASSQMTGGITEAFF.

The rearrangement joins TRBV18 to TRBJ2-7; 8 bases are a match to TRBD1. The V gene end was trimmed by 4 bases and the J gene end by 0 bases; junction bases not matched to a gene: 8. Germline CDR1 and CDR2: KGHSH and LQKENI. The CDR3 has 16 residues. The CDR3 sequence: CASSQPGQVSSYEQYF. DNA of the CDR3: TGTGCCAGCTCACAGCCGGGACAGGTTTCCTCCTACGAGCAGTACTTC. The variable domain in full, with the rest retrieved from reference TRBV18 and TRBJ2-7, is NAGVMQNPRHLVRRRGQEARLRCSPMKGHSHVYWYRQLPEEGLKFMVYLQKENIIDESGMPKERFSAEFPKEGPSILRIQQVVRGDSAAYFCASSQPGQVSSYEQYFGPGTRLTVT.

This chain links TRBV9 with TRBJ1-1; D unclear. V lost 2 bases and J lost 7, with 12 bases in between. The CDR3 length is 13 residues. From germline, CDR1 is SGDLS and CDR2 YYNGEE. DNA for the CDR3: TGTGCCAGCAGCGTCATCCAAACATGTGAAGCTTTCTTT. Translation: CASSVIQTCEAFF.

J is TRBJ1-1 and V is TRBV29-1; D possibly corresponds to TRBD1 (6 bases). Germline CDR1 reads SQVTM; CDR2 reads ANQGSEA. V was trimmed by 1 base and J by 2 bases, leaving 11 bases between them. The CDR3 has 14 amino acids. The CDR3 coding sequence is TGCAGCGTTGAAGCTCAGGGGCTTAACACTGAAGCTTTCTTT. Residues: CSVEAQGLNTEAFF.

The gene calls are TRBV10-2 and TRBJ1-1; D ambiguous. Trimming took off 6 bases at V and 5 bases at J, with 19 bases between the two ends. The V gene's germline CDR1 is WSHSY and CDR2 SAAADI. The CDR3 runs 15 residues. CDR3 amino acids: CASSGNEGAGTEAFF. CDR3 coding DNA: TGCGCCAGCAGCGGTAATGAGGGCGCCGGAACTGAAGCTTTCTTT.

The chain couples TRBV27 to TRBJ2-2, with TRBD1 identical over 10 bases. Germline trimming cut 1 base from V and 7 bases from J; bases unmatched to any gene: 6. Germline CDR1 is MNHEY and CDR2 is SMNVEV (reference sequence). This CDR3 contains 16 residues. Here the CDR3 reads CASSLYRTGGIGELFF. DNA of the CDR3: TGTGCCAGCAGTTTATATCGGACAGGGGGTATCGGGGAGCTGTTTTTT.

On this clone: Other nucleotide sequences from this sample produce the same CDR3. The chain carries TRBV5-4 and TRBJ2-7; D is perhaps TRBD2 (5 bases). CDR3 length equals 13 residues. Trimming left V 0 bases short and J 7 bases short, with 11 bases between. Per germline, CDR1 SGHNT and CDR2 YYREEE (reference sequence). The CDR3 DNA reads TGTGCCAGCAGCTTGGGGGAGAGGCGGGAGCAGTACTTC. Translating it yields CASSLGERREQYF.

The V and J genes are TRBV30 and TRBJ1-5; D is unclear. The CDR3 is 16 amino acids. Trimming stripped 0 bases from V and 5 bases from J, with 17 bases between. CDR1 and CDR2 (germline): GTSNPN, SVGIG (reference sequence). The CDR3 DNA sequence: TGTGCCTGGAGTGTGAGTCTCGCAGGCGTCGATCAGCCCCAGCATTTT. This encodes CAWSVSLAGVDQPQHF.

The V gene is TRBV5-1, the J gene TRBJ2-2; 9 bases fit TRBD1. J was trimmed by 3 bases and V by 2 bases; bases with no gene match: 2. This CDR3 contains 15 residues. Per germline, CDR1 SGHRS and CDR2 YFSETQ. The CDR3 nucleotides read TGCGCCAGCAGCTTAGGACAGGGGCACACCGGGGAGCTGTTTTTT. Translated, it gives CASSLGQGHTGELFF. The complete variable domain, with remaining parts taken from reference TRBV5-1 and TRBJ2-2, reads KAGVTQTPRYLIKTRGQQVTLSCSPISGHRSVSWYQQTPGQGLQFLFEYFSETQRNKGNFPGRFSGRQFSNSRSEMNVSTLELGDSALYLCASSLGQGHTGELFFGEGSRLTVL.

The chain couples TRBV28 to TRBJ1-1; TRBD1 matches at 10 bases. Germline V gene lookup returns CDR1 MDHEN and CDR2 SYDVKM. The CDR3 consists of 14 residues. With 5 bases clipped from V and 7 bases from J, the junction kept 7 bases outside the gene matches. CDR3 protein: CASSGGQGPVEAFF. CDR3 in DNA: TGTGCCAGCAGTGGGGGACAGGGGCCGGTTGAAGCTTTCTTT.

V is TRBV7-3 and J is TRBJ2-3; TRBD1 matches 8 bases. Trimming took 5 bases from V and 4 from J; bases not matched to a gene: 8. Germline V gene sequence: CDR1 SGHTA, CDR2 FQGTGA. The CDR3 consists of 15 residues. The CDR3 region has the DNA TGTGCCAGCAGCCCCACTGACAGGGGTTCAGATACGCAGTATTTT. Residues: CASSPTDRGSDTQYF.

This chain joins TRBV20-1 and TRBJ1-1; D remains ambiguous. Per the germline V gene, CDR1 is DFQATT and CDR2 is SNEGSKA (reference sequence). The V end was cut by 3 bases, the J end by 0 bases, with 8 bases between. The CDR3 extends over 13 amino acids. CDR3 nucleotide sequence: TGCAGTGCTAGTCGCGCCATGAACACTGAAGCTTTCTTT. Protein product: CSASRAMNTEAFF.

The V and J genes are TRBV6-5 and TRBJ1-5; a weak D match, TRBD1 (5 bases). CDR3 size: 14 residues. V was pared by 2 bases and J by 6 bases, with 11 bases between. CDR1 is MNHEY and CDR2 is SVGAGI in the germline V gene. The CDR3 bases are TGTGCCAGCAGTTACGTGCAGGGAACTCAGCCCCAGCATTTT. Its protein product is CASSYVQGTQPQHF.

The chain recombines TRBV21-1 with TRBJ1-2; the table's D call, TRBD1, has no DNA check behind it. TRBV21-1 is labeled a pseudogene. The CDR3 has 16 amino acids. The CDR3 protein is CASRPIGRGLGYGYTF. The CDR3 DNA reads as TGTGCCAGCAGACCAATTGGTAGGGGCTTGGGCTATGGCTACACCTTC.

This chain uses TRBV28 with TRBJ1-2; D ambiguous. The CDR3 runs to 15 residues. V lost 6 bases to trimming and J lost 3 bases, with 17 bases between them. The germline V gene encodes CDR1 MDHEN and CDR2 SYDVKM. The CDR3 nucleotides read TGTGCCAGCAGCCCCTTAGGACTGGGCTACTATGGCTACACCTTC. Translating it yields CASSPLGLGYYGYTF.

In this sample, this clone turned up a few times. The J gene is TRBJ1-5, the V gene TRBV7-2; perhaps TRBD1 as D (5 bases). This CDR3 has 14 residues. V lost 5 bases and J 3 bases, leaving 11 bases between the germline ends. From germline, CDR1 is SGHTA and CDR2 FQGNSA. CDR3 DNA sequence: TGTGCCAGCAGCAGTGGACACACCAATCAGCCCCAGCATTTT. Amino acid sequence: CASSSGHTNQPQHF.

V and J are TRBV27 and TRBJ2-5, with D maybe TRBD2 (7 bases). The germline V gene encodes CDR1 MNHEY and CDR2 SMNVEV (reference sequence). CDR3 length: 13 residues. V was pared by 10 bases and J by 2 bases, with 14 bases between. This CDR3 is CAKGGGSQETQYF. In DNA, the CDR3 is TGTGCCAAAGGGGGGGGGTCGCAAGAGACCCAGTACTTC.

This chain links TRBV25-1 with TRBJ2-1, with D possibly matching TRBD2 (5 bases). Germline CDR1 is MGHDK and CDR2 is SYGVNS. The CDR3 covers 12 residues. Trimming pared 4 bases from V and 10 bases from J, leaving 11 bases between. Here the CDR3 DNA reads TGTGCCAGCAGTGCCGGGGATTGGGAGCAGTTCTTC. Amino acid sequence: CASSAGDWEQFF.

The table lists this clone with a few counts. The rearrangement uses TRBV11-1 and TRBJ2-3, with 8 bases that match TRBD2. Germline-derived CDR1 and CDR2 are SGHAT and FQDESV (reference sequence). This CDR3 has 15 residues. J gave up 3 bases and V 3 bases, and 5 bases lay outside the gene matches. This chain's CDR3 is CASSLYGRETDTQYF. CDR3 DNA sequence: TGTGCCAGCAGCTTGTACGGGAGGGAAACAGATACGCAGTATTTT.

The chain recombines TRBV5-4 with TRBJ2-7; no definite D call. Germline-derived CDR1 and CDR2 are SGHNT and YYREEE (reference sequence). The CDR3 loop spans 15 amino acids. V lost 1 base, J lost 6 bases, and 17 bases lay in between. The DNA for the CDR3 is TGTGCCAGCAGCTTGAGCCCAATTACAGCAGCCGAGCAGTACTTC. Translated, it gives CASSLSPITAAEQYF.

Comments on this clone: Other nucleotide sequences in the sample specify the same CDR3. The CDR3: CASSLGLAGNNEQFF. The DNA of the CDR3 is TGCGCCAGCAGCTTGGGACTAGCGGGTAACAATGAGCAGTTCTTC. The chain uses TRBV5-1 and TRBJ2-1, with TRBD2 matching 10 bases. This CDR3 is 15 amino acids long. In germline, CDR1 is SGHRS, CDR2 YFSETQ. The V gene end was trimmed by 0 bases and the J gene end by 5 bases; junction bases not matched to a gene: 2.

This sequence joins TRBV6-1 and TRBJ2-7; 8 bases are shared with TRBD1. V lost 2 bases to trimming and J lost 3 bases; unmatched junction nucleotides: 6. The CDR3 consists of 15 residues. Germline V gene data show CDR1 as MNHNS and CDR2 as SASEGT. DNA for the CDR3: TGTGCCAGCAGTGAAAGGACAGGGAACAACTACGAGCAGTACTTC. It codes for CASSERTGNNYEQYF.

This clone was observed a single time. The genes are TRBV12-3 or TRBV12-4 and TRBJ1-4; D gene uncertain. V was trimmed by 5 bases and J by 8 bases, leaving 12 bases between them. The CDR3 is 13 amino acids. The CDR3 coding sequence is TGTGCCAGCAGTGACGGGGATGGAGAAAAACTGTTTTTT. It codes for CASSDGDGEKLFF.

This chain links TRBV28 with TRBJ1-3; 10 bases align to TRBD1. The V and J ends lost 4 bases and 8 bases, in that order; junction bases with no gene match: 14. Germline V gene sequence: CDR1 MDHEN, CDR2 SYDVKM. The length of the CDR3 is 17 residues. The DNA for the CDR3 is TGTGCCAGCAGTTCCCTCGTAGGGACAGGGGTAAAGGACACCATATATTTT. It yields the protein CASSSLVGTGVKDTIYF.

This chain uses TRBV24-1 with TRBJ2-5, with TRBD1 identical over 8 bases. The germline V gene encodes CDR1 KGHDR and CDR2 SFDVKD. The junction had 7 bases not matched to a gene; V was cut back by 4 bases and J by 4 bases. CDR3 size: 15 residues. The CDR3 region is CATSDPGQGGETQYF. The CDR3 DNA reads as TGTGCCACCAGTGACCCTGGACAGGGTGGAGAGACCCAGTACTTC.

The gene calls are TRBV11-3 and TRBJ2-7, with D possibly TRBD2 on 6 matching bases. CDR3 size: 14 residues. The germline gives CDR1 SGHNT, CDR2 YENEEA. With 6 bases removed from V and 2 bases from J, the gap between germline ends came to 14 bases. CDR3 loop: CASSPGTGTYEQYF. CDR3 sequence (DNA): TGTGCCAGCAGTCCCGGGACTGGGACCTACGAGCAGTACTTC.

The CDR3 DNA reads as TGTGCCAGCAGCACACACGGGGTTAGAAGTGAGCAGTTCTTC. Translation: CASSTHGVRSEQFF. The chain joins TRBV7-9 to TRBJ2-1; D is perhaps TRBD2 (5 bases). Deletions cut 5 bases from V and 9 bases from J, with 17 bases between. The CDR3 contains 14 residues. Germline CDR1 and CDR2: SEHNR and FQNEAQ (reference sequence). Full variable domain (outside the CDR3, taken from reference TRBV7-9 and TRBJ2-1): DTGVSQNPRHKITKRGQNVTFRCDPISEHNRLYWYRQTLGQGPEFLTYFQNEAQLEKSRLLSDRFSAERPKGSFSTLEIQRTEQGDSAMYLCASSTHGVRSEQFFGPGTRLTVL.

The J gene is TRBJ1-5, the V gene TRBV6-2 or TRBV6-3; the match to TRBD1 covers 8 bases. Germline loops: CDR1 MNHEY, CDR2 SVGEGT. The CDR3 loop spans 16 amino acids. The junction had 12 bases not matched to a gene; V was cut back by 6 bases and J by 5 bases. For the CDR3, the DNA is TGTGCCAGCAGCCCCCGCGGACAGGGACGGGATCAGCCCCAGCATTTT. Its translation: CASSPRGQGRDQPQHF.

V usage is TRBV7-9 and J usage is TRBJ2-1; 9 bases fit TRBD2. Trimming at V came to 3 bases and at J to 3 bases, leaving 6 bases not matched to a gene. CDR1 SEHNR and CDR2 FQNEAQ come from the germline V gene (reference sequence). The CDR3 loop spans 16 amino acids. The CDR3 region has the DNA TGTGCCAGCAGCTTGGGCCTAGCGGGACTCTACAATGAGCAGTTCTTC. It encodes CASSLGLAGLYNEQFF.

The chain is built from TRBV18 and TRBJ2-7; 8 bases line up with TRBD2. The CDR3 is made up of 13 amino acids. Germline CDR1 reads KGHSH; CDR2 reads LQKENI. V dropped 5 bases and J dropped 2; count of bases not matched to a gene: 2. The CDR3 coding sequence is TGTGCCAGCTCATCGGGGGGGCCCTACGAGCAGTACTTC. This gives the protein CASSSGGPYEQYF.

The chain combines TRBV6-5 with TRBJ2-7; TRBD1 matches at 7 bases. This CDR3 spans 13 amino acids. Germline CDR1 MNHEY, CDR2 SVGAGI. V lost 6 bases and J lost 3; bases outside the gene matches: 5. The DNA of the CDR3 is TGTGCCAGCAGCATTGACAGGGACTACGAGCAGTACTTC. As protein: CASSIDRDYEQYF.

The chain links TRBV6-4 to TRBJ1-2; TRBD1 matches at 7 bases. The V gene end was trimmed by 5 bases and the J gene end by 4 bases; junction bases not matched to a gene: 4. Germline assignment: CDR1 MRHNA and CDR2 SNTAGT. This CDR3 contains 13 residues. The CDR3 region is CASSSDRTYGYTF. CDR3 in DNA: TGTGCCAGCAGTTCGGACAGGACCTATGGCTACACCTTC.